What follows are 6 T cell receptor beta chains derived from one specimen sequenced in a study of cytomegalovirus exposure and HLA in healthy donors. Clones were read by immunoSEQ multiplex PCR, and TCRdb kept only the in-frame ones, dropping some. The sample includes 200,000 to 250,000 clones, 90% to 95% of them seen just once. Material for sequencing was PBMCs. Receptors originate from a woman between 18 and 30 years old in good health and CMV-seronegative.

The gene calls are TRBV19 and TRBJ1-6, with 7 bases lining up with TRBD1. The germline V gene has CDR1 LNHDA and CDR2 SQIVND (reference sequence). This CDR3 contains 13 residues. Unmatched junction bases numbered 7, after V lost 8 bases and J lost 9 bases. CDR3: CASQTGAGSPLHF. The CDR3 nucleotides read TGTGCCAGTCAAACAGGGGCCGGTTCACCCCTCCACTTT.

The V call is TRBV5-6, the J call TRBJ2-7; 7 bases match TRBD2. Germline assignment: CDR1 SGHDT and CDR2 YYEEEE. V gave up 0 bases and J gave up 5 bases; unmatched junction bases: 5. The CDR3 sequence is 14 residues long. The CDR3 DNA sequence: TGTGCCAGCAGCTTGGCAGCGGGAAAAGACGAGCAGTACTTC. Translating it yields CASSLAAGKDEQYF.

This rearrangement joins TRBV5-4 to TRBJ2-1; 8 positions agree with TRBD2. The CDR3 is made up of 15 amino acids. CDR1 SGHNT and CDR2 YYREEE come from the germline V gene (reference sequence). J was trimmed by 9 bases and V by 1 base; bases with no gene match: 9. DNA of the CDR3: TGTGCCAGCAGCTTGACAGCGGGAGAGTATAGTGAGCAGTTCTTC. Translating gives CASSLTAGEYSEQFF.

The chain combines TRBV6-6 with TRBJ2-7; the match to TRBD1 covers 7 bases. Germline loops: CDR1 MNHNY, CDR2 SVGAGI (reference sequence). V dropped 5 bases and J dropped 5; count of bases not matched to a gene: 6. The CDR3 consists of 13 residues. The CDR3 is CASSPTGEHEQYF. In DNA, the CDR3 is TGTGCCAGCAGTCCCACAGGGGAGCACGAGCAGTACTTC.

CDR3 in DNA: TGCAGCGTGGATACAGGGGTTGACACTGAAGCTTTCTTT. As protein: CSVDTGVDTEAFF. V gene TRBV29-1 combines with J gene TRBJ1-1; 7 positions agree with TRBD1. Germline lookup yields CDR1 SQVTM and CDR2 ANQGSEA. Trimming at V came to 6 bases and at J to 3 bases, leaving 7 bases not matched to a gene. This CDR3 has 13 residues.

The chain carries TRBV19 and TRBJ2-1; 7 bases are a match to TRBD1. The CDR3 covers 16 residues. Germline assignment: CDR1 LNHDA and CDR2 SQIVND (reference sequence). V dropped 2 bases and J dropped 0; count of bases not matched to a gene: 4. The DNA for the CDR3 is TGTGCCAGTAGTATAAGGGGACAGAGCTCCTACAATGAGCAGTTCTTC. It specifies CASSIRGQSSYNEQFF.